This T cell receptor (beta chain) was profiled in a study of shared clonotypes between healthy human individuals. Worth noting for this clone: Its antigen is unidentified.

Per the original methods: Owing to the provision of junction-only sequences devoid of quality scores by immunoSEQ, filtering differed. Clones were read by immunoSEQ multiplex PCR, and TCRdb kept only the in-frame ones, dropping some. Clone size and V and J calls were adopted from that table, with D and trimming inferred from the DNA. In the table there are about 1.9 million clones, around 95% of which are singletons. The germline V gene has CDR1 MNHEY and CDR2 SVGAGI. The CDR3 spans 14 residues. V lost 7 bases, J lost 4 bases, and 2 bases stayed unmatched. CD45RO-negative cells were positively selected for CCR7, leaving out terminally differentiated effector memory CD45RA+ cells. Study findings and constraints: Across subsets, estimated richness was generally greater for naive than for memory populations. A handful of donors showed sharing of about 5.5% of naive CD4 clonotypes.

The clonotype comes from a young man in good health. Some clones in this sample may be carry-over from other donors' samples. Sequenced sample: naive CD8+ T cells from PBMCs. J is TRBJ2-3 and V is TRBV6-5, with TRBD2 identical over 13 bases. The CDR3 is CASKGLAGADTQYF. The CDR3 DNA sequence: TGTGCCAGCAAAGGACTAGCGGGAGCAGATACGCAGTATTTT.